The TCR beta chain under discussion was sequenced for a study of T cell repertoires in cytomegalovirus infection. Study-level findings and limits: The response measured ex vivo was dominated by TCR beta clonotypes (HLA-C-restricted and CMV-specific). Based on cumulative public TCR beta family frequency, carriers of CMV plus the relevant HLA were identified.

TCRdb re-called the reads through MiXCR, storing one row per CDR3 protein. The sample lists roughly 920,000 distinct CDR3 sequences; around 30% were seen once. Note on this clonotype: Its target is unknown.

This TCR came from a human donor in good health (CMV status not recorded). Some clones in this sample may be carry-over from other donors' samples. The starting material was cultured CD8+ T cells from PBMCs, obtained from culture after CMV antigen stimulation.

CDR3 sequence (DNA): TGTGCCAGCAGAAGGAATTGGGGGGGAGAGACCCAGTACTTC. Protein: CASRRNWGGETQYF. This chain joins TRBV6-2 or TRBV6-3 and TRBJ2-5; 7 nucleotides match TRBD2. V shed 6 bases and J 4 bases; nucleotides not matched to a gene: 8. The CDR3 covers 14 residues. Germline V gene sequence: CDR1 MNHEY, CDR2 SVGEGT.